These 21 T cell receptor beta chains came from one sample sequenced in a study of PD-1 blockade in classical Hodgkin lymphoma. Data came from immunoSEQ multiplex PCR; TCRdb stores just in-frame clones and leaves some out. The table shows approximately 30,000 clones, with over 60% occurring only once. The time point is: cycle 4 day 1 (C4D1), after less than 7 weeks of nivolumab. Exposure to brentuximab vedotin varied, and each patient had relapsed following autologous stem cell transplantation. Specimen: peripheral blood mononuclear cells (PBMCs), collected before the fourth cycle of nivolumab. All receptors come from a human donor with classical Hodgkin lymphoma.

The gene calls are TRBV29-1 and TRBJ2-7; D is perhaps TRBD1 (6 bases). The ends were cut back, 2 bases at V and 3 bases at J, with 8 bases in the middle. Germline assignment: CDR1 SQVTM and CDR2 ANQGSEA. The CDR3 totals 12 residues. Written as DNA, the CDR3 is TGCAGCGTTGAATTCAGGGGCTACGAGCAGTACTTC. Its protein is CSVEFRGYEQYF.

This clone has more than one count but fewer than ten. The chain recombines TRBV9 with TRBJ1-2; the D is unclear. V lost 4 bases to trimming and J lost 6 bases, with 10 bases between them. The CDR3 length is 12 residues. In germline, CDR1 is SGDLS, CDR2 YYNGEE. The CDR3 bases are TGTGCCAGCAGCCTGGCGGGGAATGGCTACACCTTC. Protein product: CASSLAGNGYTF.

This sequence joins TRBV5-1 and TRBJ2-2; D gene ambiguous. The CDR3 is 16 amino acids. V was clipped by 1 base and J by 4 bases, with 14 bases between them. CDR1 is SGHRS and CDR2 is YFSETQ in the germline V gene. The CDR3 DNA sequence: TGCGCCAGCAGCTTGCGACTGGTTTTTAGCACCGGGGAGCTGTTTTTT. Its protein is CASSLRLVFSTGELFF.

The chain recombines TRBV9 with TRBJ1-1, with unresolved D. CDR1 is SGDLS and CDR2 is YYNGEE in the germline V gene. The V and J ends lost 0 bases and 5 bases respectively, with 11 bases between them. CDR3 size: 14 residues. The CDR3 DNA reads as TGTGCCAGCAGCGTAGGCCCGGAGGAGACTGAAGCTTTCTTT. Translated, it gives CASSVGPEETEAFF. Complete variable domain (other parts from reference TRBV9 and TRBJ1-1): DSGVTQTPKHLITATGQRVTLRCSPRSGDLSVYWYQQSLDQGLQFLIQYYNGEERAKGNILERFSAQQFPDLHSELNLSSLELGDSALYFCASSVGPEETEAFFGQGTRLTVV.

V gene TRBV7-9 combines with J gene TRBJ2-6; D may be TRBD2 (5 bases). V was clipped by 7 bases and J by 0 bases, with 7 bases between them. Germline CDR1 and CDR2: SEHNR and FQNEAQ (reference sequence). The CDR3 length is 14 residues. The CDR3 bases are TGTGCCAGCAAGAGGGACTCTGGGGCCAACGTCCTGACTTTC. Encoded protein: CASKRDSGANVLTF. The full variable domain, its missing parts supplied by reference TRBV7-9 and TRBJ2-6, is DTGVSQNPRHKITKRGQNVTFRCDPISEHNRLYWYRQTLGQGPEFLTYFQNEAQLEKSRLLSDRFSAERPKGSFSTLEIQRTEQGDSAMYLCASKRDSGANVLTFGAGSRLTVL.

CDR3 DNA: TGCGCCAGCAGCCAAGATCGGGCAGTAGTCTATGGCTACACCTTC. This translates into CASSQDRAVVYGYTF. The rearrangement uses TRBV4-3 and TRBJ1-2; D uncertain. V was pared by 0 bases and J by 4 bases, with 12 bases between. Germline V gene lookup returns CDR1 LGHNA and CDR2 YSLEER. This CDR3 is built from 15 residues.

The chain recombines TRBV5-1 with TRBJ2-2, with TRBD2 matching 9 bases. Trimming took 6 bases from V and 6 from J; bases not matched to a gene: 15. CDR1 and CDR2 from the germline V gene are SGHRS and YFSETQ. CDR3 length: 17 amino acids. Written as DNA, the CDR3 is TGCGCCAGCAATATCCAGCGGGGGGCCGGAGAATCCGGGGAGCTGTTTTTT. Amino acid sequence: CASNIQRGAGESGELFF.

The V and J genes are TRBV7-9 and TRBJ2-3; TRBD2 matches 8 bases. CDR3 length: 15 residues. Germline V gene lookup returns CDR1 SEHNR and CDR2 FQNEAQ (reference sequence). V dropped 2 bases and J dropped 3; count of bases not matched to a gene: 4. CDR3 coding DNA: TGTGCCAGCAGCTTATTTGGGACTAGTACAGATACGCAGTATTTT. Protein product: CASSLFGTSTDTQYF.

This clone was seen only once. The V gene is TRBV5-1, the J gene TRBJ1-1, with unresolved D. The germline CDR1 and CDR2 sequences are SGHRS and YFSETQ. Trimming pared 3 bases from V and 3 bases from J, leaving 15 bases between. This CDR3 contains 15 residues. The CDR3 is CASSYTTALDTEAFF. The CDR3 region has the DNA TGCGCCAGCAGCTATACGACGGCGTTGGACACTGAAGCTTTCTTT. Looking up the rest from reference TRBV5-1 and TRBJ1-1 gives the full variable domain: KAGVTQTPRYLIKTRGQQVTLSCSPISGHRSVSWYQQTPGQGLQFLFEYFSETQRNKGNFPGRFSGRQFSNSRSEMNVSTLELGDSALYLCASSYTTALDTEAFFGQGTRLTVV.

V and J are TRBV27 and TRBJ2-3; unclear D gene. Per the germline V gene, CDR1 is MNHEY and CDR2 is SMNVEV (reference sequence). CDR3 length: 14 residues. V was trimmed by 2 bases and J by 2 bases, leaving 8 bases between them. CDR3 DNA sequence: TGTGCCAGCAGTTTAAGTCCAAACACAGATACGCAGTATTTT. It codes for CASSLSPNTDTQYF.

V gene TRBV28 combines with J gene TRBJ2-7; tentatively, D is TRBD2 (5 bases). Germline CDR1 reads MDHEN; CDR2 reads SYDVKM. The CDR3 is 14 amino acids. With 6 bases removed from V and 3 bases from J, the gap between germline ends came to 15 bases. CDR3 loop: CASSLHGVDYEQYF. CDR3 bases: TGTGCCAGCAGCCTACACGGGGTAGACTACGAGCAGTACTTC.

This chain connects TRBV7-9 to TRBJ1-2; tentative D call: TRBD1 (5 bases). V was pared by 1 base and J by 5 bases, with 11 bases between. The V gene's germline CDR1 is SEHNR and CDR2 FQNEAQ (reference sequence). There are 14 residues in the CDR3. The DNA of the CDR3 is TGTGCCAGCAGCTTAGTTGAGGGGAGTTATGGCTACACCTTC. Translating gives CASSLVEGSYGYTF.

This rearrangement joins TRBV21-1 to TRBJ1-2. TRBV21-1 is termed a pseudogene. This CDR3 comprises 19 residues. CDR3: CASSKVIVASYFLNYGYTF. The CDR3 nucleotides are TGTGCCAGCAGCAAAGTTATAGTCGCCAGTTACTTCTTAAACTATGGCTACACCTTC.

The CDR3 DNA sequence: TGTGCCAGCAGTTCCCCCTTGCCTGAAGCTTTCTTT. This gives the protein CASSSPLPEAFF. The gene calls are TRBV28 and TRBJ1-1; D gene ambiguous. The CDR3 is 12 amino acids. V was trimmed by 4 bases and J by 6 bases, leaving 9 bases between them. Germline CDR1 MDHEN, CDR2 SYDVKM.

The chain is built from TRBV19 and TRBJ2-5; a weak D match, TRBD1 (6 bases). With 6 bases removed from V and 1 base from J, the gap between germline ends came to 12 bases. CDR1 is LNHDA and CDR2 is SQIVND in the germline V gene (reference sequence). The CDR3 has 14 residues. DNA for the CDR3: TGTGCCAGTAGGCCAAACAGGGCCCAAGAGACCCAGTACTTC. Translating it yields CASRPNRAQETQYF. Supplemented by reference TRBV19 and TRBJ2-5, the full variable domain reads DGGITQSPKYLFRKEGQNVTLSCEQNLNHDAMYWYRQDPGQGLRLIYYSQIVNDFQKGDIAEGYSVSREKKESFPLTVTSAQKNPTAFYLCASRPNRAQETQYFGPGTRLLVL.

The chain couples TRBV4-3 to TRBJ2-7; D call uncertain. From germline, CDR1 is LGHNA and CDR2 YSLEER. The germline V and J ends were trimmed by 0 bases and 4 bases, with 13 bases remaining between them. This CDR3 is built from 15 residues. CDR3 region: CASSQDRNRLYEQYF. CDR3 nucleotides: TGCGCCAGCAGCCAAGATCGCAACAGATTATACGAGCAGTACTTC.

The J gene is TRBJ2-2, the V gene TRBV19; maybe TRBD2 (5 bases). Germline lookup yields CDR1 LNHDA and CDR2 SQIVND (reference sequence). The CDR3 is made up of 13 amino acids. The V and J ends lost 7 bases and 3 bases respectively, with 9 bases between them. CDR3 nucleotide sequence: TGTGCCAGTATAGAGGACTACACCGGGGAGCTGTTTTTT. As protein: CASIEDYTGELFF. Based on the CDR3 plus reference TRBV19 and TRBJ2-2, the full variable domain is DGGITQSPKYLFRKEGQNVTLSCEQNLNHDAMYWYRQDPGQGLRLIYYSQIVNDFQKGDIAEGYSVSREKKESFPLTVTSAQKNPTAFYLCASIEDYTGELFFGEGSRLTVL.

V gene TRBV5-1 combines with J gene TRBJ2-7; 8 positions agree with TRBD1. Trimming took 0 bases from V and 5 from J; bases not matched to a gene: 4. CDR3 length: 14 residues. Germline values: CDR1 SGHRS, CDR2 YFSETQ. The CDR3: CASSLGTGINEQYF. CDR3 nucleotides: TGCGCCAGCAGCTTGGGGACAGGGATAAACGAGCAGTACTTC.

The chain has TRBV5-1 and TRBJ2-1; 11 positions match TRBD2. The CDR3 runs to 16 residues. With V trimmed by 3 bases and J by 8 bases, 10 bases remained unmatched. The germline V gene encodes CDR1 SGHRS and CDR2 YFSETQ. CDR3 loop: CASSSLAGGPMDEQFF. Here the CDR3 DNA reads TGCGCCAGCAGCTCCTTAGCGGGAGGGCCGATGGATGAGCAGTTCTTC.

This chain uses TRBV7-8 with TRBJ2-1; the D call may be TRBD1 or TRBD2 (5 bases each). Germline lookup yields CDR1 SGHVS and CDR2 FQNEAQ. Trimming removed 0 bases at V and 4 bases at J, with 10 bases between. CDR3 length: 15 residues. The CDR3 DNA reads as TGTGCCAGCAGCTTAGCTCGGGGCGGGTACAATGAGCAGTTCTTC. Its protein product is CASSLARGGYNEQFF.

This clone was picked up a small number of times. The chain joins TRBV6-5 to TRBJ1-2; possibly TRBD1 for D (5 bases). The CDR3 totals 15 residues. V lost 0 bases, J lost 4 bases, and 12 bases lay in between. Germline CDR1 MNHEY, CDR2 SVGAGI. The CDR3 region is CASSYSIQGGYGYTF. CDR3 DNA sequence: TGTGCCAGCAGTTACTCGATTCAGGGAGGCTATGGCTACACCTTC.